The 25 T cell receptor beta chains reported below all come from one sample, sequenced in a study of early stage breast cancer tumors. Libraries were prepared by immunoSEQ multiplex PCR; TCRdb keeps only in-frame clonotypes and omits some of them. In the table there are 25,000 to 30,000 clones, about 80% of which are singletons. Sequencing was performed on blood. The receptors were gathered from a person between 55 and 69 years old with breast cancer.

The chain joins TRBV7-6 to TRBJ2-1, with D tentatively TRBD1 (6 bases). This CDR3 region has 16 residues. The germline gives CDR1 SGHVS, CDR2 FNYEAQ. Trimming stripped 6 bases from V and 0 bases from J, with 15 bases between. CDR3: CASSPQGETSYNEQFF. In DNA, the CDR3 is TGTGCCAGCAGTCCACAGGGAGAGACCTCCTACAATGAGCAGTTCTTC.

V usage is TRBV7-9 and J usage is TRBJ2-3; 11 bases agree with TRBD2. Per the germline V gene, CDR1 is SEHNR and CDR2 is FQNEAQ (reference sequence). This CDR3 spans 15 amino acids. After removal of 8 bases from V and 0 bases from J, the junction contained 4 bases not matched to a gene. For the CDR3, the DNA is TGTGCCAGCTTGCGACTAGCGGGAAGCACAGATACGCAGTATTTT. Amino acids: CASLRLAGSTDTQYF.

J is TRBJ1-1 and V is TRBV7-9, with a possible D match to TRBD1 (5 bases). From germline, CDR1 is SEHNR and CDR2 FQNEAQ (reference sequence). This CDR3 is 16 amino acids long. The V and J ends lost 7 bases and 1 base respectively, with 19 bases between them. The CDR3 is CASTTLGAGRNTEAFF. In DNA form, the CDR3 reads TGTGCCAGCACCACTCTAGGGGCAGGGCGGAACACTGAAGCTTTCTTT. The whole variable domain, remainder taken from reference TRBV7-9 and TRBJ1-1, is DTGVSQNPRHKITKRGQNVTFRCDPISEHNRLYWYRQTLGQGPEFLTYFQNEAQLEKSRLLSDRFSAERPKGSFSTLEIQRTEQGDSAMYLCASTTLGAGRNTEAFFGQGTRLTVV.

This clone was picked up one time. The chain combines TRBV7-9 with TRBJ1-1, with a weak D call TRBD1 (5 bases). The length of the CDR3 is 13 residues. Germline CDR1 and CDR2: SEHNR and FQNEAQ (reference sequence). V was shortened by 3 bases and J by 3 bases, with 8 bases between the two germline ends. The CDR3, as DNA: TGTGCCAGCAGCTTCGGGGGGGACACTGAAGCTTTCTTT. This gives the protein CASSFGGDTEAFF.

The chain couples TRBV29-1 to TRBJ1-2; D might be TRBD1 (6 bases). Trimming cost V 5 bases and J 4 bases, with 17 bases left between them. The V gene's germline CDR1 is SQVTM and CDR2 ANQGSEA. There are 14 residues in the CDR3. The CDR3 is CSVRRTDFSYGYTF. DNA of the CDR3: TGCAGCGTTCGCCGGACAGACTTTTCCTATGGCTACACCTTC. The variable domain in full, completed from reference TRBV29-1 and TRBJ1-2, reads SAVISQKPSRDICQRGTSLTIQCQVDSQVTMMFWYRQQPGQSLTLIATANQGSEATYESGFVIDKFPISRPNLTFSTLTVSNMSPEDSSIYLCSVRRTDFSYGYTFGSGTRLTVV.

The V and J genes are TRBV27 and TRBJ2-3; D perhaps matches TRBD2 (5 bases). The length of the CDR3 is 14 residues. The V end lost 5 bases, the J end lost 0 bases, and 9 bases lay between the germline ends. CDR1 is MNHEY and CDR2 is SMNVEV in the germline V gene (reference sequence). The CDR3 bases are TGTGCCAGCAGTACGGGGAGAAGCACAGATACGCAGTATTTT. Translated, it gives CASSTGRSTDTQYF.

This clone was seen only a few times. This sequence joins TRBV6-5 and TRBJ1-1; 9 bases line up with TRBD1. CDR1 MNHEY and CDR2 SVGAGI come from the germline V gene. V gave up 7 bases and J gave up 3 bases; unmatched junction bases: 6. The CDR3 sequence is 14 residues long. The CDR3 nucleotides are TGTGCCAGCATTCGGACAGGGGAGGACACTGAAGCTTTCTTT. Translating gives CASIRTGEDTEAFF.

This clone was recorded only once. The chain couples TRBV18 to TRBJ2-1, with 10 bases identical to TRBD2. The V segment lost 2 bases and the J segment 6 bases; nucleotides outside the gene matches: 4. The germline gives CDR1 KGHSH, CDR2 LQKENI. The CDR3 is 15 amino acids. The CDR3 coding sequence is TGTGCCAGCTCACCAAAGCTAGCGGGAGCCAATGAGCAGTTCTTC. This codes for CASSPKLAGANEQFF.

The chain's CDR3 is CASSLDAGSGANVLTF. DNA for the CDR3: TGTGCCAGCAGCTTGGACGCAGGGTCTGGGGCCAACGTCCTGACTTTC. The chain joins TRBV5-4 to TRBJ2-6, with a possible D match to TRBD1 (5 bases). The CDR3 has 16 amino acids. Between the trimmed V and J ends, which lost 0 bases and 1 base, there was a span of 8 bases. Germline lookup yields CDR1 SGHNT and CDR2 YYREEE (reference sequence). Filled out from reference TRBV5-4 and TRBJ2-6, the complete variable domain reads ETGVTQSPTHLIKTRGQQVTLRCSSQSGHNTVSWYQQALGQGPQFIFQYYREEENGRGNFPPRFSGLQFPNYSSELNVNALELDDSALYLCASSLDAGSGANVLTFGAGSRLTVL.

The gene calls are TRBV5-1 and TRBJ2-6; 11 nucleotides line up with TRBD1. CDR1 is SGHRS, CDR2 YFSETQ, per germline. The ends lost 3 bases at V and 1 base at J; junction bases unmatched: 6. The CDR3 has 18 residues. CDR3 coding DNA: TGCGCCAGCAGCTCAATGGGACAGGGGGTTTCTGGGGCCAACGTCCTGACTTTC. Protein product: CASSSMGQGVSGANVLTF. The full variable domain, in which reference TRBV5-1 and TRBJ2-6 provide the parts outside the CDR3, is KAGVTQTPRYLIKTRGQQVTLSCSPISGHRSVSWYQQTPGQGLQFLFEYFSETQRNKGNFPGRFSGRQFSNSRSEMNVSTLELGDSALYLCASSSMGQGVSGANVLTFGAGSRLTVL.

The chain is built from TRBV13 and TRBJ2-2; D might be TRBD2 (6 bases). This CDR3 spans 15 amino acids. CDR1 is PRHDT and CDR2 is FYEKMQ in the germline V gene (reference sequence). The V end lost 6 bases, the J end lost 1 base, and 12 bases lay between the germline ends. The CDR3 coding sequence is TGTGCCAGCAGTTTTAGCGGCCTGAACACCGGGGAGCTGTTTTTT. Translating it yields CASSFSGLNTGELFF.

This chain links TRBV18 with TRBJ1-5; no firm D call. Germline CDR1 KGHSH, CDR2 LQKENI. The CDR3 has 15 amino acids. V shed 3 bases and J shed 9 bases, with 18 bases lying between them. The CDR3 is CASSPDKNAESPQHF. CDR3 in DNA: TGTGCCAGCTCACCCGACAAAAACGCAGAATCGCCCCAGCATTTT.

This rearrangement joins TRBV5-6 to TRBJ1-3; TRBD1 might be the D (5 bases). Germline CDR1 is SGHDT and CDR2 is YYEEEE. The ends were cut back, 0 bases at V and 8 bases at J, with 15 bases in the middle. The CDR3 consists of 15 residues. CDR3 in amino acids: CASSLVGPGSDTIYF. CDR3 coding DNA: TGTGCCAGCAGCTTGGTAGGGCCAGGGTCGGACACCATATATTTT.

The V gene is TRBV10-3, the J gene TRBJ2-7, with 7 bases lining up with TRBD2. The CDR3 is 15 amino acids. Trimming removed 4 bases from V and 5 bases from J; junction bases left unmatched: 11. Germline loops: CDR1 ENHRY, CDR2 SYGVKD. CDR3: CAISVAGSNPNEQYF. The DNA for the CDR3 is TGTGCCATCAGTGTAGCGGGCTCAAACCCCAACGAGCAGTACTTC.

The chain is built from TRBV7-2 and TRBJ2-7; 9 bases agree with TRBD1. V trimming: 5 bases; J trimming: 6 bases; junction bases outside the gene matches: 11. CDR1 and CDR2 from the germline V gene are SGHTA and FQGNSA. There are 15 residues in the CDR3. CDR3 protein: CASSLNPGQGVEQYF. CDR3 coding DNA: TGTGCCAGCAGCCTTAATCCGGGACAGGGCGTCGAGCAGTACTTC.

The chain employs TRBV4-2 and TRBJ2-7; D is perhaps TRBD2 (6 bases). CDR1 and CDR2 (germline): LGHNA, YNFKEQ. Trimming removed 0 bases from V and 4 bases from J, with 16 bases in between. The CDR3 consists of 16 residues. The CDR3 DNA reads TGTGCCAGCAGCCAAGATGGGAGCGGGCCCTTGTACGAGCAGTACTTC. It codes for CASSQDGSGPLYEQYF.

The chain is built from TRBV7-2 and TRBJ2-7; D unresolved. Trimming shortened V by 3 bases and J by 3 bases, and 15 bases separated the two germline ends. Germline values: CDR1 SGHTA, CDR2 FQGNSA. There are 15 residues in the CDR3. The CDR3 region is CASSLAGAPLYEQYF. The DNA for the CDR3 is TGTGCCAGCAGCTTGGCAGGTGCCCCCCTCTACGAGCAGTACTTC.

The chain joins TRBV28 to TRBJ1-2, with 10 positions matching TRBD1. Trimming removed 1 base from V and 8 bases from J; junction bases left unmatched: 4. There are 14 residues in the CDR3. Germline V gene sequence: CDR1 MDHEN, CDR2 SYDVKM. The CDR3 DNA sequence: TGTGCCAGCAGTTTATCCGACAGGGGGCAAGGCTACACCTTC. This codes for CASSLSDRGQGYTF.

The sample holds one count of this clone. The rearrangement joins TRBV4-1 to TRBJ1-3; 7 bases agree with TRBD1. This CDR3 region has 17 residues. CDR1 MGHRA and CDR2 YSYEKL come from the germline V gene. J gave up 2 bases and V 1 base, and 8 bases lay outside the gene matches. This CDR3 reads CASSQGSGGFAGNTIYF. The CDR3 coding sequence is TGCGCCAGCAGCCAAGGGTCAGGGGGTTTTGCTGGAAACACCATATATTTT.

The chain has TRBV6-6 and TRBJ1-3; D may be TRBD1 (5 bases). CDR1 and CDR2 (germline): MNHNY, SVGAGI (reference sequence). V was trimmed by 6 bases and J by 1 base, leaving 10 bases between them. This CDR3 region has 14 residues. CDR3 sequence (DNA): TGTGCCAGCAGCCAGGGCCATTCTGGAAACACCATATATTTT. Translating gives CASSQGHSGNTIYF.

The chain has TRBV29-1 and TRBJ2-3, with 9 positions matching TRBD1. This CDR3 is built from 14 residues. Germline CDR1 reads SQVTM; CDR2 reads ANQGSEA. V lost 4 bases and J lost 2; bases outside the gene matches: 4. Here the CDR3 reads CSVGAQGATDTQYF. DNA of the CDR3: TGCAGCGTTGGGGCACAGGGGGCCACAGATACGCAGTATTTT.

The sample holds one count of this clone. V is TRBV4-3 and J is TRBJ1-1; D unresolved. The CDR3 has 13 residues. From germline, CDR1 is LGHNA and CDR2 YSLEER. The V gene lost 0 bases and the J gene lost 3 bases, with 5 bases spanning the gap. CDR3 sequence: CASSQESYTEAFF. The CDR3 bases are TGCGCCAGCAGCCAAGAAAGCTACACTGAAGCTTTCTTT.

The CDR3 region has the DNA TGTGCCAGCAGCCCGACAGGCCCCGGTGAAGCTTTCTTT. This codes for CASSPTGPGEAFF. The rearrangement links TRBV5-6 to TRBJ1-1; tentatively, D is TRBD1 (6 bases). Looked up from germline, CDR1 is SGHDT and CDR2 is YYEEEE. V lost 4 bases, J lost 7 bases, and 14 bases lay in between. This CDR3 is 13 amino acids long.

V usage is TRBV10-2 and J usage is TRBJ2-7; 7 bases agree with TRBD1. With V trimmed by 6 bases and J by 0 bases, 5 bases remained unmatched. CDR3 size: 14 residues. Germline values: CDR1 WSHSY, CDR2 SAAADI. DNA for the CDR3: TGCGCCAGCAGGACCGGGACAGCCTCCTACGAGCAGTACTTC. Protein product: CASRTGTASYEQYF.

The chain carries TRBV30 and TRBJ2-3; D gene unclear. The CDR3 spans 15 residues. Trimming shortened V by 0 bases and J by 0 bases, and 10 bases separated the two germline ends. From germline, CDR1 is GTSNPN and CDR2 SVGIG (reference sequence). The CDR3 sequence: CAWSVLASSTDTQYF. In DNA, the CDR3 is TGTGCCTGGAGTGTACTGGCTAGTAGCACAGATACGCAGTATTTT.